The T cell receptor (beta chain) described here comes from a study of response to subunit inactivated influenza vaccine. Overall study results and limits: Few additional T cells are recruited per seasonal influenza vaccination, authors suggested.

Germline V gives CDR1 SGHRS, CDR2 YFSETQ. The V gene lost 4 bases and the J gene lost 4 bases, with 20 bases spanning the gap. The CDR3 length is 16 residues. Only a few counts were recorded for this clonotype. Its antigen remains unidentified. TCRdb reprocessed the RT-PCR reads via MiXCR and lists one record per CDR3 protein. Of 550,000 to 650,000 distinct CDR3 sequences listed, 12% were seen once; the top ten hold about 9.4%. The V gene is TRBV5-1, the J gene TRBJ2-5; perhaps TRBD2 as D (6 bases). The clonotype comes from a man in his forties or fifties who received an inactivated influenza vaccine. Sequencing was performed on PBMCs from blood, taken on the day of vaccination. The CDR3 DNA sequence: TGCGCCAGCAGCATTGGAGGGGTAGTTATGGGAGAGACCCAGTACTTC. As protein: CASSIGGVVMGETQYF.